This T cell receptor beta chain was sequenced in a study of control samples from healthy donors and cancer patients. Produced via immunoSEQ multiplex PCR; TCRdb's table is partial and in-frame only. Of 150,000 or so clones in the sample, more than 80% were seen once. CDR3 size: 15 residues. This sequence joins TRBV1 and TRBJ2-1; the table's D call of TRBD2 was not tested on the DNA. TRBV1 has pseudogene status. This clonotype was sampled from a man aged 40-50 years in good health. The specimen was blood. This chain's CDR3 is CTSSPRGAEDLEQFF. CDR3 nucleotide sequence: TGCACCAGCAGCCCGCGGGGAGCTGAGGATCTTGAGCAGTTCTTC.